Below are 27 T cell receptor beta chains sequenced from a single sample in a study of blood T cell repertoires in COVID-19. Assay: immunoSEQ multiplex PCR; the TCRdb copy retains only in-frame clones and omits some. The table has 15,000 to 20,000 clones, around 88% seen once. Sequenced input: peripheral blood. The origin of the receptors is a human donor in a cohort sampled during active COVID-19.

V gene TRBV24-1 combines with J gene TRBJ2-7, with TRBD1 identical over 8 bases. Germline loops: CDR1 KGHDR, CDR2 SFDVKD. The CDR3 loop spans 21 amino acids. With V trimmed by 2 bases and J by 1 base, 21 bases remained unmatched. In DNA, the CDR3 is TGTGCCACCAGTGATTACGGTCCGCAGGGGGCACAAGCGATTAGGTCCTACGAGCAGTACTTC. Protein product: CATSDYGPQGAQAIRSYEQYF.

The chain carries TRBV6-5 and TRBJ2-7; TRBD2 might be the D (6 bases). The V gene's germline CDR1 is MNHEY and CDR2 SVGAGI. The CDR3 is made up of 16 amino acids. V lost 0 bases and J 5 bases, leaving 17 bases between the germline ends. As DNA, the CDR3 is TGTGCCAGCAGTTACTCCCCAGGGAGGTCCTTCGACGAGCAGTACTTC. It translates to CASSYSPGRSFDEQYF.

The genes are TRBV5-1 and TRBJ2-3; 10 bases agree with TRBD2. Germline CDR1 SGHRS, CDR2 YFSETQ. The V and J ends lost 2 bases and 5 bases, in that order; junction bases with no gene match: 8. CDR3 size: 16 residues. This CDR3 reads CASSFLAGASGDTQYF. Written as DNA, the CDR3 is TGCGCCAGCAGCTTTCTAGCGGGGGCTTCCGGAGATACGCAGTATTTT.

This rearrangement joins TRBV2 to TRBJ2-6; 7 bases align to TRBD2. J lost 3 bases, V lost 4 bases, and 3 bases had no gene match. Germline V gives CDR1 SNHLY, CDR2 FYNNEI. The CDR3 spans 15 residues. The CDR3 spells CASSGGGIGANVLTF. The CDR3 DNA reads TGTGCCAGCAGTGGGGGGGGTATTGGGGCCAACGTCCTGACTTTC.

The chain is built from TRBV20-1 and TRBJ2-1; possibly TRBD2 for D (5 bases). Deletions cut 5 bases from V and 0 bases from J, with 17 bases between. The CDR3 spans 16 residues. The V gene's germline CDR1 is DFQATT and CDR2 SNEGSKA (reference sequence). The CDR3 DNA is TGCAGTGCTGGTGGCGGGTCCCCGAGCTCCTACAATGAGCAGTTCTTC. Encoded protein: CSAGGGSPSSYNEQFF.

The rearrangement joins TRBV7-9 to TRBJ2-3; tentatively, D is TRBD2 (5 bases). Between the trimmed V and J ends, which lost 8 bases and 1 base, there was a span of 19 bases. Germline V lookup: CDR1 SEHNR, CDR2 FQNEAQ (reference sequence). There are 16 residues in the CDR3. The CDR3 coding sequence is TGTGCCAGCGAGGAAGAGCATAGCGCGGGCACAGATACGCAGTATTTT. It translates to CASEEEHSAGTDTQYF.

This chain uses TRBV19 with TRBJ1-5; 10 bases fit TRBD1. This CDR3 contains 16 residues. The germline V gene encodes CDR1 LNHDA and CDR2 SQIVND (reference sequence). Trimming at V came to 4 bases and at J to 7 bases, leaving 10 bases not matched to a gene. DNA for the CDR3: TGTGCCAGTAGTAAATCCCCCGGACAGGGGGAGCAGCCCCAGCATTTT. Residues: CASSKSPGQGEQPQHF. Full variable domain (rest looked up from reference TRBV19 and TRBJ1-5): DGGITQSPKYLFRKEGQNVTLSCEQNLNHDAMYWYRQDPGQGLRLIYYSQIVNDFQKGDIAEGYSVSREKKESFPLTVTSAQKNPTAFYLCASSKSPGQGEQPQHFGDGTRLSIL.

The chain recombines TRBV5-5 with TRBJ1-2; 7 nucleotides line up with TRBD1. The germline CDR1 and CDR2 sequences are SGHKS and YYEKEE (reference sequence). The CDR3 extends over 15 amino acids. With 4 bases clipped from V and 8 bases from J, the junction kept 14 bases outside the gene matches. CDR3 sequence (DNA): TGTGCCAGCAGCACAACGACAGGGCTCGTGGGGGGCTACACCTTC. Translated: CASSTTTGLVGGYTF. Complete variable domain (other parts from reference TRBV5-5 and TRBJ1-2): DAGVTQSPTHLIKTRGQQVTLRCSPISGHKSVSWYQQVLGQGPQFIFQYYEKEERGRGNFPDRFSARQFPNYSSELNVNALLLGDSALYLCASSTTTGLVGGYTFGSGTRLTVV.

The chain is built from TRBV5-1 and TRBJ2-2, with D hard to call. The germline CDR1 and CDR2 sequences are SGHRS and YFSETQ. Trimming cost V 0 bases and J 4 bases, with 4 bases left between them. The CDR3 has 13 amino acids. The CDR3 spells CASSLAVTGELFF. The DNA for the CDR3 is TGCGCCAGCAGCTTGGCAGTCACCGGGGAGCTGTTTTTT.

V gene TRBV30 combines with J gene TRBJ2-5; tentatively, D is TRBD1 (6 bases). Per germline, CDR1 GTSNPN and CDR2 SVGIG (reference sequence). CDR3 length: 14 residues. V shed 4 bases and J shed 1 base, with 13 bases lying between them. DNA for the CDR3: TGTGCCTGGAACCCGGGACACCTCCAAGAGACCCAGTACTTC. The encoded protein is CAWNPGHLQETQYF.

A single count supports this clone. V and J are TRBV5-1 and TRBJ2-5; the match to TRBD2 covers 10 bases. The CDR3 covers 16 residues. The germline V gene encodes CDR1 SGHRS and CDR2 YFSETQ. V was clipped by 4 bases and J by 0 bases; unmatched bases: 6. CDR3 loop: CASSPEAGGYQETQYF. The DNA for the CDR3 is TGCGCCAGCAGCCCAGAAGCGGGGGGGTACCAAGAGACCCAGTACTTC.

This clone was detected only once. The CDR3 bases are TGTGCCAGCAGAAATGGGGGAGGGTTAGGTGAGCAGTTCTTC. Translation: CASRNGGGLGEQFF. The chain combines TRBV27 with TRBJ2-1, with 7 bases aligning to TRBD2. CDR3 length equals 14 residues. Germline assignment: CDR1 MNHEY and CDR2 SMNVEV (reference sequence). Trimming at V came to 6 bases and at J to 9 bases, leaving 11 bases not matched to a gene.

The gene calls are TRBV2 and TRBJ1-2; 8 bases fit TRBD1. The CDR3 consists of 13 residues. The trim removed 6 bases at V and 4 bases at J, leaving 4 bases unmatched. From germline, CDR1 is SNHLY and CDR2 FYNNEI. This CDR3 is CASRSTGVYGYTF. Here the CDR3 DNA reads TGTGCCAGCAGGTCGACAGGGGTCTATGGCTACACCTTC.

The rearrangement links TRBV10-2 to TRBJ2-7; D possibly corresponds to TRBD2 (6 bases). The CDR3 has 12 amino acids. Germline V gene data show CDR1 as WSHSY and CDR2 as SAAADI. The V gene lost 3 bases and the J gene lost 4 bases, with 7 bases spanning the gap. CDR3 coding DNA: TGCGCCAGCAGTGACGGGGGATACGAGCAGTACTTC. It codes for CASSDGGYEQYF.

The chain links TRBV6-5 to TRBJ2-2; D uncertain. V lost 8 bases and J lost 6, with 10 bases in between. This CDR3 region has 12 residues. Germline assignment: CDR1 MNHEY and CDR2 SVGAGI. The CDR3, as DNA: TGTGCCAGCGTTGCGTTGGCCGGGGAGCTGTTTTTT. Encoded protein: CASVALAGELFF.

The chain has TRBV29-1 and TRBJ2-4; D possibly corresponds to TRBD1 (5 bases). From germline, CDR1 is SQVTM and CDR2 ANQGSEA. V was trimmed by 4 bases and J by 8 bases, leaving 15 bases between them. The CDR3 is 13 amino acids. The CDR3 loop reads CSVVKREGDIQYF. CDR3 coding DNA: TGCAGCGTTGTGAAAAGGGAAGGGGACATTCAGTACTTC.

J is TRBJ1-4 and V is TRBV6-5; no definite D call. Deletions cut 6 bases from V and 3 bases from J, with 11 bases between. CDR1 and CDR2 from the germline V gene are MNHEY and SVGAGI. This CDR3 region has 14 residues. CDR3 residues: CASSRMRANEKLFF. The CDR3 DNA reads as TGTGCCAGCAGCCGGATGAGGGCTAATGAAAAACTGTTTTTT.

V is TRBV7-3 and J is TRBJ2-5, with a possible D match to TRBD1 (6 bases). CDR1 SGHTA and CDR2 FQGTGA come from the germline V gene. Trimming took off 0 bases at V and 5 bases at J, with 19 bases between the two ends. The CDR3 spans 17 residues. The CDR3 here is CASSLTSGRGSRETQYF. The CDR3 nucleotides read TGTGCCAGCAGCTTAACGTCTGGCAGGGGATCTCGGGAGACCCAGTACTTC. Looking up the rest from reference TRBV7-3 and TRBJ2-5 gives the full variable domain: GAGVSQTPSNKVTEKGKYVELRCDPISGHTALYWYRQSLGQGPEFLIYFQGTGAADDSGLPNDRFFAVRPEGSVSTLKIQRTERGDSAVYLCASSLTSGRGSRETQYFGPGTRLLVL.

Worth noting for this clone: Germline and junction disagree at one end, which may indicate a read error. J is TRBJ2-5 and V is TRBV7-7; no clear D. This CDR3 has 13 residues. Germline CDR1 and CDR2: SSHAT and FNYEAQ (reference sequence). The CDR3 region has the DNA TGTGCTAGCAGCTTATCACTCATAGAGACCCAGTACTTC. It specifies CASSLSLIETQYF.

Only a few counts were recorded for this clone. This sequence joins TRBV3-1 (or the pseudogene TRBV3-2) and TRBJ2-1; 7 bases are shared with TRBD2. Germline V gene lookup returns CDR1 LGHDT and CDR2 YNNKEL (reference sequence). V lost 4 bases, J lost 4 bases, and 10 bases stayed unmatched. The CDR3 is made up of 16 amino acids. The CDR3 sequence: CASSLRGSGPYNEQFF. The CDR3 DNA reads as TGTGCCAGCAGCCTCCGGGGTAGCGGGCCATACAATGAGCAGTTCTTC.

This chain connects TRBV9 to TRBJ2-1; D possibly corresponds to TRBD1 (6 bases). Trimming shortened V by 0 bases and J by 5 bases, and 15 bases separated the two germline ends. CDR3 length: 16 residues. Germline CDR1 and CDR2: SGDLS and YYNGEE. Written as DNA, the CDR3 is TGTGCCAGCAGCGTAGCCCCGGGACAACTAGACAATGAGCAGTTCTTC. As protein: CASSVAPGQLDNEQFF.

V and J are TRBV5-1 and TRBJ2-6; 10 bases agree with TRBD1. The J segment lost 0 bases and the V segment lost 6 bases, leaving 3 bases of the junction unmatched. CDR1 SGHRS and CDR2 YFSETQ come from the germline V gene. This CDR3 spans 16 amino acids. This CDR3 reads CASNGTGVSGANVLTF. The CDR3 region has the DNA TGCGCCAGCAACGGGACAGGGGTCTCTGGGGCCAACGTCCTGACTTTC.

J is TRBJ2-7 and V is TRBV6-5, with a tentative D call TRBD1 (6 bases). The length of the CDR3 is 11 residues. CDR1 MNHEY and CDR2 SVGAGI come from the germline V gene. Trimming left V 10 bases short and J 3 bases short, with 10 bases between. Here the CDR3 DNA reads TGTGCCAAAGACAGGATCTACGAGCAGTACTTC. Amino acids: CAKDRIYEQYF.

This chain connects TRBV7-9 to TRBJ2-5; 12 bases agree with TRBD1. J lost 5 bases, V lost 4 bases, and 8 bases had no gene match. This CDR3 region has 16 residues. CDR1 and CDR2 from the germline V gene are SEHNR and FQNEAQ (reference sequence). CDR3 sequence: CASSSTGQGASETQYF. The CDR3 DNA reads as TGTGCCAGCAGCTCCACGGGACAGGGGGCCTCGGAGACCCAGTACTTC.

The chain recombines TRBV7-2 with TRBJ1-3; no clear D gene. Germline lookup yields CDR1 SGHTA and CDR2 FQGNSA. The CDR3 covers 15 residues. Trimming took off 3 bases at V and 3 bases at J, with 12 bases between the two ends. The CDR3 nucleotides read TGTGCCAGCAGCTTCGGGAGGGCGGGTGGAAACACCATATATTTT. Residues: CASSFGRAGGNTIYF.

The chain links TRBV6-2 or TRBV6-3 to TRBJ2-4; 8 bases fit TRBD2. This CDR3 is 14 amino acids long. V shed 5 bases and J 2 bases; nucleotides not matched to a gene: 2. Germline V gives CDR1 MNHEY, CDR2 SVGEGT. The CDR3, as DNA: TGTGCCAGCAGTCGGACTAGCCCCAAAAACATTCAGTACTTC. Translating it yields CASSRTSPKNIQYF.

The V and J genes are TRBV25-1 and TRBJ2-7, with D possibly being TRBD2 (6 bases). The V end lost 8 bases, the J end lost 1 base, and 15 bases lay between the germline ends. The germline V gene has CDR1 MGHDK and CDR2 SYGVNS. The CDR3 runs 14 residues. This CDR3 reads CASSLDGGSYEQYF. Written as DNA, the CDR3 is TGTGCCAGCTCCCTTGACGGGGGATCCTACGAGCAGTACTTC.